This TCR beta chain was identified during a study of metastatic and nonmetastatic thyroid tumors. Study-wide results and caveats: Reports indicated that malignant thyroid tumors showed significantly higher TCR beta diversity than benign nodules did, in blood and tumor.

Comment on this clone: Its antigen is currently unknown.

The authors' processing: A papillary thyroid cancer distant-metastasis classifier was built from CDR3 differences across clinicopathological groups. TCRdb reprocessed the PCR reads using MiXCR. TCRdb assigned the V and J calls; the authors' analysis was not used. This table holds approximately 3,100 clones, more than 30% found once. The entire patient cohort was treatment-naive prior to thyroid surgery. The receptor was isolated from a female donor with papillary thyroid cancer or a benign thyroid nodule (not recorded which). Some clones in this sample may be carry-over from other donors' samples. Sequencing was done on a sample of tumor tissue.

This CDR3 is CASSSVAATTYGYTF. CDR3 coding DNA: TGTGCCAGCAGTTCGGTTGCGGCCACCACTTATGGCTACACCTTC. The chain has TRBV28 and TRBJ1-2; D is ambiguous. This CDR3 has 15 residues. CDR1 and CDR2 from the germline V gene are MDHEN and SYDVKM. With 4 bases removed from V and 5 bases from J, the gap between germline ends came to 17 bases.